Following are 12 T cell receptor beta chains from one sample sequenced in a study of blood T cells in healthy people across ages. Then a second PCR, running about 6 to 11 cycles, was carried out with a sample-barcoded 5' primer and a J-beta primer mix. TCRdb fed the 5' RACE reads into MiXCR, producing one record per CDR3 protein. Found here are 730,000 or so distinct CDR3 sequences, about 42% of them singletons; the top ten hold 20% to 25%. Material: blood. These receptors came from a woman aged 55-69 years in good health.

This clonotype was detected once. The CDR3 region is CAWSTGLENIQYF. CDR3 DNA sequence: TGTGCCTGGAGTACCGGGTTGGAAAACATTCAGTACTTC. This rearrangement joins TRBV30 to TRBJ2-4; no clear D. Germline V gene data show CDR1 as GTSNPN and CDR2 as SVGIG (reference sequence). The CDR3 contains 13 residues. V lost 2 bases and J lost 5, with 10 bases in between.

V and J are TRBV29-1 and TRBJ2-3; TRBD1 or TRBD2 may be the D gene (6 bases each). The V gene's germline CDR1 is SQVTM and CDR2 ANQGSEA. This CDR3 region has 16 residues. Trimming took off 4 bases at V and 0 bases at J, with 17 bases between the two ends. CDR3 protein: CSVAGAESASTDTQYF. CDR3 DNA sequence: TGCAGCGTTGCGGGGGCGGAATCGGCTAGCACAGATACGCAGTATTTT.

The chain employs TRBV20-1 and TRBJ2-3, with D perhaps TRBD2 (7 bases). Trimming stripped 0 bases from V and 2 bases from J, with 18 bases between. Germline CDR1 reads DFQATT; CDR2 reads SNEGSKA (reference sequence). This CDR3 contains 17 residues. CDR3 coding DNA: TGCAGTGCTAGAGAGATTAGCGCGGGGGCCTTCACAGATACGCAGTATTTT. This codes for CSAREISAGAFTDTQYF.

The chain combines TRBV7-2 with TRBJ2-4; TRBD2 aligns across 12 bases. With the DNA end fitting TRBJ2-7 better, the J assignment may be wrong. The CDR3 spans 15 residues. Germline V gene sequence: CDR1 SGHTA, CDR2 FQGNSA. DNA for the CDR3: TGTGCCAGCAGCTTGATGACTAGCGGGAGATCCGAGCAGTACTTC. Its translation: CASSLMTSGRSEQYF.

The rearrangement joins TRBV30 to TRBJ1-5, with 8 bases aligning to TRBD1. Germline-derived CDR1 and CDR2 are GTSNPN and SVGIG (reference sequence). J lost 6 bases, V lost 2 bases, and 6 bases had no gene match. The CDR3 loop spans 14 amino acids. CDR3 nucleotide sequence: TGTGCCTGGAGTCGGACAGGGAGTCTTCAGCCCCAGCATTTT. Translating it yields CAWSRTGSLQPQHF. The full variable domain, completed using reference TRBV30 and TRBJ1-5, is SQTIHQWPATLVQPVGSPLSLECTVEGTSNPNLYWYRQAAGRGLQLLFYSVGIGQISSEVPQNLSASRPQDRQFILSSKKLLLSDSGFYLCAWSRTGSLQPQHFGDGTRLSIL.

The chain is built from TRBV20-1 and TRBJ2-1; D gene ambiguous. There are 12 residues in the CDR3. V lost 5 bases and J 2 bases, leaving 7 bases between the germline ends. CDR1 DFQATT and CDR2 SNEGSKA come from the germline V gene (reference sequence). The CDR3, as DNA: TGCAGTGCTCCCCGGACCTACAATGAGCAGTTCTTC. As protein: CSAPRTYNEQFF.

This clonotype was observed many times. The chain joins TRBV9 to TRBJ2-1; D unresolved. CDR3 size: 16 residues. V was cut by 0 bases and J by 0 bases, with 10 bases left in between. CDR1 SGDLS and CDR2 YYNGEE come from the germline V gene. The CDR3 region is CASSVGGYGSYNEQFF. Written as DNA, the CDR3 is TGTGCCAGCAGCGTAGGAGGATACGGCTCCTACAATGAGCAGTTCTTC.

This chain joins TRBV6-1 and TRBJ2-5; D is possibly TRBD2 (5 bases). V gave up 5 bases and J gave up 11 bases, with 15 bases separating them. The V gene's germline CDR1 is MNHNS and CDR2 SASEGT. The CDR3 is 12 amino acids. The CDR3 region is CASSPSSVEQYF. As DNA, the CDR3 is TGTGCCAGCAGTCCTAGCTCCGTTGAGCAGTACTTC.

Details on this clonotype: A much more abundant neighbour one base away suggests this may be a read error. V is TRBV20-1 and J is TRBJ2-5; 7 bases agree with TRBD1. The J call may be in error: the DNA end matches TRBJ2-7 better. The CDR3 is 13 amino acids. The germline gives CDR1 DFQATT, CDR2 SNEGSKA (reference sequence). CDR3 bases: TGCAGTGCTAGCGTACAGGGGTATGACGAGCAGTACTTC. It translates to CSASVQGYDEQYF.

This clonotype was detected only a few times. The rearrangement joins TRBV24-1 to TRBJ2-5; a possible D gene is TRBD2 (5 bases). Germline-derived CDR1 and CDR2 are KGHDR and SFDVKD. With 5 bases removed from V and 2 bases from J, the gap between germline ends came to 17 bases. This CDR3 is 16 amino acids long. CDR3: CATSGGLGSLQETQYF. The CDR3 nucleotides are TGTGCCACCAGTGGCGGGCTGGGCTCCCTTCAAGAGACCCAGTACTTC.

The chain links TRBV6-2 or TRBV6-3 to TRBJ2-3; TRBD2 is a possible D gene (6 bases). The V end lost 4 bases, the J end lost 0 bases, and 17 bases lay between the germline ends. CDR3 length: 17 amino acids. Looked up from germline, CDR1 is MNHEY and CDR2 is SVGEGT. This CDR3 reads CASSSVLTRPSTDTQYF. CDR3 bases: TGTGCCAGCAGTTCCGTCTTGACTAGGCCGAGCACAGATACGCAGTATTTT.

The chain carries TRBV7-2 and TRBJ2-5; no reliable D call. The DNA end is more similar to TRBJ2-7, so the J call may be wrong. The CDR3 runs to 15 residues. Per germline, CDR1 SGHTA and CDR2 FQGNSA. This CDR3 reads CASSLGGSPTLEQYF. CDR3 coding DNA: TGTGCCAGCAGCTTAGGTGGCAGTCCTACCCTCGAGCAGTACTTC.